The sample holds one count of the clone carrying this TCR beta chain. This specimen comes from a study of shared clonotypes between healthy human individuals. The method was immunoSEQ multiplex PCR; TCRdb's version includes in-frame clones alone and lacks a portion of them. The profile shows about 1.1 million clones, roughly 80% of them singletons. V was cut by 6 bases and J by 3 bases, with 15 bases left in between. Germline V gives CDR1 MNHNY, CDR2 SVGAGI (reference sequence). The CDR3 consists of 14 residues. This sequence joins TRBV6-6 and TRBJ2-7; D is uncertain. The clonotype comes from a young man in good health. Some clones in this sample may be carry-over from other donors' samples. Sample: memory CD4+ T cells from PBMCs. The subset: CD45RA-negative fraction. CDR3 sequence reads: CASSHSGRGYEQYF. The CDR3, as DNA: TGTGCCAGCAGCCACTCCGGGCGTGGCTACGAGCAGTACTTC.